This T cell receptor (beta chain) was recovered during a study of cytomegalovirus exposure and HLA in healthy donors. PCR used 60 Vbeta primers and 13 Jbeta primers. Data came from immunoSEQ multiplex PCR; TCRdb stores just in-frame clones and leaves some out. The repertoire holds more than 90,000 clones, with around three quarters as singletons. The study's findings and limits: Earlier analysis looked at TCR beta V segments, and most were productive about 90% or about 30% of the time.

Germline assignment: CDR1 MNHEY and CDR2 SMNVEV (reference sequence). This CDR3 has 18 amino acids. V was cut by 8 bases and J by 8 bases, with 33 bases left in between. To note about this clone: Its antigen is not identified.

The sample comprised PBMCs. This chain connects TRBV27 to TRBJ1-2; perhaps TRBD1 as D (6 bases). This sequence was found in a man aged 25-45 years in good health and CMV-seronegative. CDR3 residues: CASRPIPAGEGALRGYTF. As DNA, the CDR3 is TGTGCCAGCCGCCCGATCCCAGCAGGGGAGGGAGCGTTGCGGGGCTACACCTTC.